Here is one TCR beta chain with its context. This entry is derived from a study of CD8+ T cells in alopecia areata. Study context: Patients received oral tofacitinib, 5 to 10 mg twice daily, for moderate-to-severe alopecia areata.

It was from alopecia areata patients that lesional scalp punch biopsies and peripheral blood were collected. Sequencing used cDNA as its template, made by extracting RNA and reverse transcribing it. Sequenced by immunoSEQ multiplex PCR; TCRdb stores in-frame clones only, minus some. The sample holds around 200,000 clones, roughly 59% seen once. This clonotype was sampled from a human donor with alopecia areata. The sample consisted of CD4+ T cells sorted from blood, taken at week 0.

CDR3 residues: CAGTGNSYNEQFF. CDR3 bases: TGTGCCGGGACAGGCAACTCCTACAATGAGCAGTTCTTC. V usage is TRBV30 and J usage is TRBJ2-1; 8 nucleotides match TRBD1. The CDR3 spans 13 residues. The V gene end was trimmed by 8 bases and the J gene end by 0 bases; junction bases not matched to a gene: 3. Per germline, CDR1 GTSNPN and CDR2 SVGIG (reference sequence).